This is a list of T cell receptor beta chains from one sample in a study of graft-versus-host responses after intestinal transplantation. Assay: immunoSEQ multiplex PCR; the TCRdb copy retains only in-frame clones and omits some. Of about 99,000 clones listed, around 92% are singletons. Their target antigens are unknown. The material sequenced was unstimulated CD8+ T cells sorted from spleen or lymph node cells, taken before transplant. These TCRs come from a human donor who was the organ donor for an intestinal transplant. Both conserved end residues are part of each CDR3. A D gene is named only where the DNA matches it firmly. For some rows the clone size is stated as once, few or many, or as a class when expanded; others skip it.

size,J,V,D,CDR3,DNA
-,TRBJ2-5,TRBV6-1,TRBD2,CASTGTSGVETQYF,TGTGCCAGCACGGGGACTAGCGGGGTGGAGACCCAGTACTTC
-,TRBJ2-3,TRBV4-1,TRBD2,CASSQDSGGTQYF,TGCGCCAGCAGCCAAGATTCGGGGGGTACGCAGTATTTT
-,TRBJ1-5,TRBV19,TRBD1,CASSIREQGREPQHF,TGTGCCAGTAGTATAAGAGAACAGGGGAGAGAGCCCCAGCATTTT
-,TRBJ1-1,TRBV10-1,TRBD1,CASSEGTALNTEAFF,TGCGCCAGCAGTGAAGGGACAGCTTTGAACACTGAAGCTTTCTTT
-,TRBJ1-2,TRBV6-1,-,CASSEPGVFQGYGYTF,TGTGCCAGCAGTGAACCTGGAGTCTTTCAGGGCTATGGCTACACCTTC
once,TRBJ1-1,TRBV6-6,-,CASKPVDMNTEAFF,TGTGCCAGCAAACCAGTTGATATGAACACTGAAGCTTTCTTT
-,TRBJ2-3,TRBV9,TRBD2,CASSVSGRRDTQYF,TGTGCCAGCAGCGTTAGCGGGCGTAGGGATACGCAGTATTTT
-,TRBJ2-1,TRBV5-6,TRBD2,CASSLAWAGVYIWDNEQFF,TGTGCCAGCAGCTTGGCTTGGGCGGGAGTTTATATTTGGGACAATGAGCAGTTCTTC
-,TRBJ2-2,TRBV6-6,TRBD2,CASSYYGGGAGELFF,TGTGCCAGCAGTTACTATGGCGGGGGGGCAGGGGAGCTGTTTTTT
-,TRBJ2-3,TRBV27,-,CASSASPSGTDTQYF,TGTGCCAGCAGTGCTAGCCCGTCGGGAACAGATACGCAGTATTTT
-,TRBJ2-1,TRBV5-6,-,CASSLEGGSYNEQFF,TGTGCCAGCAGCTTGGAAGGGGGCTCCTACAATGAGCAGTTCTTC
once,TRBJ2-3,TRBV6-1,-,CASSEFLSTTDTQYF,TGTGCCAGCAGTGAATTCCTCTCTACCACAGATACGCAGTATTTT
once,TRBJ2-5,TRBV4-1,TRBD2,CASSHPSTRGEETQYF,TGCGCCAGCAGCCATCCCTCTACGCGGGGGGAGGAGACCCAGTACTTC
-,TRBJ2-3,TRBV28,-,CASSLRGQQGTDTQYF,TGTGCCAGCAGTTTAAGGGGACAACAGGGAACAGATACGCAGTATTTT
-,TRBJ2-5,TRBV7-6,TRBD2,CASSPAGERWQETQYF,TGTGCCAGCAGCCCAGCGGGAGAGAGATGGCAAGAGACCCAGTACTTC
-,TRBJ1-2,TRBV11-2,-,CASSQVWGEGYTF,TGTGCCAGCAGCCAGGTTTGGGGCGAAGGCTACACCTTC
-,TRBJ1-1,TRBV5-1,-,CASSLGAEAFF,TGCGCCAGCAGCTTGGGAGCGGAAGCTTTCTTT
once,TRBJ2-7,TRBV27,-,CASSLGHSYEQYF,TGTGCCAGCAGTTTAGGACACTCCTACGAGCAGTACTTC
-,TRBJ2-1,TRBV4-1,-,CASSPTQGNEQFF,TGCGCCAGCAGCCCGACCCAGGGGAATGAGCAGTTCTTC
few,TRBJ1-2,TRBV29-1,TRBD1,CSGCGGGQGPDGYTF,TGCAGCGGCTGCGGAGGGGGACAGGGACCCGATGGCTACACCTTC
-,TRBJ2-5,TRBV9,-,CASSVAGEETQYF,TGTGCCAGCAGCGTAGCGGGAGAAGAGACCCAGTACTTC
-,TRBJ1-2,TRBV9,TRBD1,CASSVDQGAGGYTF,TGTGCCAGCAGCGTAGATCAGGGGGCGGGCGGCTACACCTTC
once,TRBJ2-1,TRBV7-3,-,CASSPYYPYNEQFF,TGTGCCAGCAGCCCCTACTACCCCTACAATGAGCAGTTCTTC
-,TRBJ1-6,TRBV28,-,CASSPHSLRRQRPNYNSPLHF,TGTGCCAGCAGTCCACATTCATTAAGACGACAGCGACCAAACTATAATTCACCCCTCCACTTT
-,TRBJ2-1,TRBV7-9,-,CASSLVGGNEQFF,TGTGCCAGCAGCTTGGTAGGAGGCAATGAGCAGTTCTTC
-,TRBJ2-1,TRBV5-1,TRBD2,CASSRTSGGAFYNEQFF,TGCGCCAGCAGCCGGACTAGCGGGGGGGCCTTTTACAATGAGCAGTTCTTC
-,TRBJ2-7,TRBV2,TRBD2,CASSDPGGPGYEQYF,TGTGCCAGCAGTGACCCGGGAGGGCCCGGCTACGAGCAGTACTTC
-,TRBJ2-1,TRBV5-3,TRBD2,CARSFISGRSSYNEQFF,TGTGCCAGAAGCTTTATTAGCGGGAGGAGCTCCTACAATGAGCAGTTCTTC
-,TRBJ1-4,TRBV15,-,CATSLPPVGLGAEKLFF,TGTGCCACCAGCCTCCCTCCCGTGGGACTCGGGGCTGAAAAACTGTTTTTT
-,TRBJ2-7,TRBV7-9,TRBD2,CASSHSGTSYEQYF,TGTGCCAGCAGCCATTCCGGGACTAGCTACGAGCAGTACTTC
-,TRBJ2-7,TRBV30,TRBD2,CAWSESGGRYEQYF,TGTGCCTGGAGTGAGAGCGGGGGGCGGTACGAGCAGTACTTC
-,TRBJ1-2,TRBV27,TRBD1,CASSLTGTVLYGYTF,TGTGCCAGCAGTCTCACCGGGACAGTCCTCTATGGCTACACCTTC
-,TRBJ2-2,TRBV7-6,TRBD2,CASSSPTSGGARNTGELFF,TGTGCCAGCAGCTCCCCGACTAGCGGGGGGGCGAGGAACACCGGGGAGCTGTTTTTT
-,TRBJ2-3,TRBV30,TRBD1,CAWSAGTGATDTQYF,TGTGCCTGGAGTGCCGGGACAGGGGCAACAGATACGCAGTATTTT
-,TRBJ2-1,TRBV27,-,CASSLIWSSNEQFF,TGTGCCAGCAGTTTAATTTGGAGTTCTAATGAGCAGTTCTTC
-,TRBJ2-1,TRBV5-4,TRBD1,CASSLNRQGASFNEQFF,TGTGCCAGCAGCTTGAATAGACAGGGGGCTTCGTTCAATGAGCAGTTCTTC
-,TRBJ1-5,TRBV30,-,CAFRTVHNSPQHF,TGTGCCTTCCGGACAGTTCATAATTCGCCCCAGCATTTT
-,TRBJ2-3,TRBV5-1,TRBD1,CASSSTLLDRVADTQYF,TGCGCCAGCAGCTCCACTCTTCTAGACAGGGTCGCAGATACGCAGTATTTT
once,TRBJ2-3,TRBV27,TRBD2,CASTQAPGLVSQYF,TGTGCCAGCACCCAAGCACCGGGACTAGTATCGCAGTATTTT
once,TRBJ2-3,TRBV29-1,-,CSVSQGPTQYF,TGCAGCGTTTCACAGGGACCCACGCAGTATTTT
-,TRBJ1-6,TRBV7-3,TRBD1,CASSLNVGQANSPLHF,TGTGCCAGCAGCTTGAATGTGGGACAGGCTAATTCACCCCTCCACTTT
once,TRBJ2-3,TRBV7-6,TRBD2,CASSLLAVKTDTQYF,TGTGCCAGCAGCCTACTAGCGGTCAAAACAGATACGCAGTATTTT
once,TRBJ1-2,TRBV19,-,CAPNVRPEGYGYTF,TGTGCCCCTAACGTCAGGCCTGAGGGATATGGCTACACCTTC
-,TRBJ2-1,TRBV11-3,TRBD2,CASSKTSGVYNEQFF,TGTGCCAGCAGCAAGACTAGCGGGGTGTACAATGAGCAGTTCTTC
-,TRBJ2-5,TRBV28,TRBD1,CASSSTGGPHPEETQYF,TGTGCCAGCAGTTCGACAGGGGGACCTCACCCCGAAGAGACCCAGTACTTC
-,TRBJ2-3,TRBV11-1,-,CASSSLSIGLFTDTQYF,TGTGCCAGCAGCTCCCTATCCATTGGACTGTTCACAGATACGCAGTATTTT
few,TRBJ1-6,TRBV10-1,-,CASSELPLYSYNSPLHF,TGCGCCAGCAGTGAGCTCCCGCTATACTCCTATAATTCACCCCTCCACTTT
few,TRBJ1-1,TRBV2,TRBD1,CASSEFYRGQRGAFF,TGTGCCAGCAGTGAATTCTACAGGGGGCAAAGGGGAGCTTTCTTT
-,TRBJ2-5,TRBV11-2,-,CASSPWLQSAQETQYF,TGTGCCAGCAGCCCCTGGTTGCAAAGCGCCCAAGAGACCCAGTACTTC